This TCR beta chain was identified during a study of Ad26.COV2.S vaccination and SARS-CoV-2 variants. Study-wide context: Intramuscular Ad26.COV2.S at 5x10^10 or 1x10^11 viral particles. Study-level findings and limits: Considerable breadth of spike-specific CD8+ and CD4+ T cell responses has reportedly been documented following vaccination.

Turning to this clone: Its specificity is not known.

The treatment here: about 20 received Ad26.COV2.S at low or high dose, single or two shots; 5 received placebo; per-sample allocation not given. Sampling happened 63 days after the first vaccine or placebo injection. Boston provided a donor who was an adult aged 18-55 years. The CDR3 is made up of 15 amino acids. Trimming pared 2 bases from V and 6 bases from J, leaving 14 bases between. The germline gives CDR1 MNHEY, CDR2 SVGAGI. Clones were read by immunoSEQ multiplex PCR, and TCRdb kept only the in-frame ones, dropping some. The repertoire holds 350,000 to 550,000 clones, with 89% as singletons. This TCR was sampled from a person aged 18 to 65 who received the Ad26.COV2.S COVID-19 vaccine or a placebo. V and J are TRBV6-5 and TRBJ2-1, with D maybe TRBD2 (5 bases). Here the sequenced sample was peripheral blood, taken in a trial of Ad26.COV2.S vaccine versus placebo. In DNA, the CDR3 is TGTGCCAGCAGTTACCCGGGGTCGGCTGTCAATGAGCAGTTCTTC. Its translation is CASSYPGSAVNEQFF.